This TCR beta chain was captured in a study of spatial heterogeneity in lung cancer (dated 2019 in TCRdb). As for the study more broadly: Donors were around 71 patients with early-stage, untreated non-small cell lung cancer from the lung TRACERx cohort. Follow-up PBMC samples were sequenced whenever available, with a median time to follow-up of 2 to 3 years after resection. More beta-chain than alpha-chain transcripts were consistently detected, likely reflecting higher beta-chain transcript abundance. In the raw uncorrected reads, each unique combination of TCR and UMI appeared more than ten times on average. TCR alpha and beta repertoires were quantitatively compared across multiple tumor regions, matched nontumor lung and blood in non-small cell lung cancer. The study linked features of the TCR repertoire to counts of nonsynonymous mutations, which were determined by whole-exome sequencing of tumor tissue. Both alpha and beta chains were TCR-sequenced in samples taken at surgery, namely 220 tumor regions, more than 62 matched nontumor lung samples and about 52 PBMC samples.

Trimmed from V: 0 bases; trimmed from J: 6 bases; junction bases lacking a gene match: 5. The CDR3 numbers 16 residues from cysteine through phenylalanine. Kept here is only the CDR3 DNA, which spans 48 bases and is read in frame from base 1. Looking up the germline V gene yields CDR1 MNHEY and CDR2 SVGEGT. This clonotype was recorded many times. Its antigen is still unknown. The input lacks base qualities; no much larger clone sits a single base away. The study at large found these results: Ubiquitous expanded tumor TCRs were found in blood more often at tumor resection than at routine follow-up. Only approximately 13 patients were included in the comparisons of baseline and follow-up blood repertoires. Confirming at a functional level the hypothesis that regional TCRs recognize regional mutations was considered to require additional single-cell paired TCR alpha and beta sequencing.

The time point tag for this specimen amounts to: blood at routine non-recurrence follow-up after resection. Without any cell sorting, TCR sequencing was performed on whole RNA extracted either from tumor and nontumor lung tissue or from cryopreserved PBMC samples. Patients were selected for TCR sequencing only if sufficient RNA was available from at least two tumor regions. The method behind the library was 5' RACE. The listed sequencing device is NextSeq 500. The TCR library protocol attached a unique molecular identifier to each TCR cDNA molecule to allow correction of PCR and sequencing errors. In the source study's methods: TCR identification, UMI-based error correction and CDR3 extraction were performed with Decombinator tools. Expanded TCRs were defined as those above a frequency of 2 per 1,000, corresponding to the top 1% of the tumor frequency distribution. Renyi diversity was calculated using the R vegan package after each repertoire was subsampled 100 times to 5,000 TCRs. CDR3 similarity networks were built from amino acid triplet string-kernel similarity, connecting CDR3s with pairwise similarity above 0.82. Using fastp at Q25 and MiXCR, TCRdb reprocessed the public reads and kept productive beta chains. Rows are combined by CDR3 protein, so each entry shows the most common genes and DNA. The V and J calls reflect TCRdb's pipeline rather than the authors' work. The sample yields 95,000 to 120,000 distinct CDR3 sequences; about a tenth were counted once. Clones ranked in the top ten supply about 24% of the sample.

The chain couples TRBV6-2 or TRBV6-3 to TRBJ2-1, with TRBD2 matching 10 junction bases. This TCR derives from a female donor with early-stage non-small cell lung cancer. Sequenced here: PBMCs, sampled at follow-up. The nucleotide sequence is TGTGCCAGCAGTTACTCCGCTAGCGGGAGTTCCAATGAGCAGTTCTTC. The encoded protein is CASSYSASGSSNEQFF.